A single sample gave rise to the 28 T cell receptor beta chains below, sequenced in a study of cytomegalovirus exposure and HLA in healthy donors. Primers: 60 Vbeta forward and 13 Jbeta reverse. TCRdb keeps only in-frame clones here, not all; method: immunoSEQ multiplex PCR. The table shows 90,000 to 120,000 clones, with about 74% occurring only once. The sequenced sample was PBMCs. These receptor sequences come from a middle-aged woman in good health and CMV-seropositive.

V usage is TRBV6-6 and J usage is TRBJ1-2; 9 bases are shared with TRBD1. J gave up 4 bases and V 6 bases, and 6 bases lay outside the gene matches. Germline V gives CDR1 MNHNY, CDR2 SVGAGI (reference sequence). CDR3 length equals 14 residues. CDR3 in amino acids: CASRIQGAAYGYTF. In DNA, the CDR3 is TGTGCCAGCAGGATACAGGGGGCTGCCTATGGCTACACCTTC.

This clone was seen just once. The chain recombines TRBV29-1 with TRBJ1-5, with D possibly being TRBD1 (5 bases). This CDR3 region has 15 residues. Germline V lookup: CDR1 SQVTM, CDR2 ANQGSEA. The V end was cut by 3 bases, the J end by 6 bases, with 18 bases between. The CDR3 is CSVDFRQGFSQPQHF. The CDR3 bases are TGCAGCGTTGATTTCAGGCAGGGTTTTAGTCAGCCCCAGCATTTT.

The V gene is TRBV7-9, the J gene TRBJ1-3; D is perhaps TRBD1 (6 bases). This CDR3 spans 16 amino acids. V was cut by 4 bases and J by 0 bases, with 13 bases left in between. Looked up from germline, CDR1 is SEHNR and CDR2 is FQNEAQ (reference sequence). CDR3 nucleotide sequence: TGTGCCAGCAGCTCATACTTGGACAGCTCTGGAAACACCATATATTTT. Amino acids: CASSSYLDSSGNTIYF.

The genes are TRBV25-1 and TRBJ2-5; D is perhaps TRBD2 (5 bases). V shed 3 bases and J shed 0 bases, with 8 bases lying between them. The CDR3 runs to 14 residues. Germline CDR1 MGHDK, CDR2 SYGVNS. CDR3 nucleotide sequence: TGTGCCAGCAGTGATCCCGGGAACCAAGAGACCCAGTACTTC. Translated: CASSDPGNQETQYF.

In its sample, this clone was seen a few times. The chain joins TRBV4-1 to TRBJ1-1; 9 nucleotides align to TRBD1. The J segment lost 4 bases and the V segment lost 4 bases, leaving 7 bases of the junction unmatched. CDR3 length: 15 residues. Germline CDR1 is MGHRA and CDR2 is YSYEKL. CDR3 amino acids: CASSRPGQGSTEAFF. CDR3 DNA sequence: TGCGCCAGCAGCCGACCGGGACAGGGTAGCACTGAAGCTTTCTTT.

The genes are TRBV27 and TRBJ2-4; 8 nucleotides agree with TRBD1. V lost 6 bases to trimming and J lost 0 bases; unmatched junction nucleotides: 13. From germline, CDR1 is MNHEY and CDR2 SMNVEV (reference sequence). This CDR3 region has 18 residues. The CDR3 loop is CASSPTGTGALAKNIQYF. CDR3 in DNA: TGTGCCAGCAGCCCGACCGGGACAGGAGCATTAGCCAAAAACATTCAGTACTTC.

The chain recombines TRBV4-1 with TRBJ1-4; D is possibly TRBD1 (5 bases). Germline lookup yields CDR1 MGHRA and CDR2 YSYEKL. V dropped 4 bases and J dropped 0 bases, with 9 bases sitting between them. The CDR3 runs 15 residues. CDR3 bases: TGCGCCAGCAGCCCCAGGGCTGCAACTAATGAAAAACTGTTTTTT. This gives the protein CASSPRAATNEKLFF.

V usage is TRBV20-1 and J usage is TRBJ2-3; a possible D gene is TRBD2 (6 bases). Germline CDR1 reads DFQATT; CDR2 reads SNEGSKA (reference sequence). The CDR3 is 10 residues long. CDR3 sequence reads: CGISGETQYF. Written as DNA, the CDR3 is TGCGGGATCTCGGGGGAGACGCAGTATTTT.

This clone came up a few times. CDR3 amino acids: CASSVDSYNEQFF. DNA for the CDR3: TGTGCCAGCAGCGTAGATAGCTACAATGAGCAGTTCTTC. J is TRBJ2-1 and V is TRBV9; D ambiguous. The CDR3 is 13 residues long. The V end was cut by 0 bases, the J end by 3 bases, with 4 bases between. Germline values: CDR1 SGDLS, CDR2 YYNGEE.

The chain is built from TRBV5-6 and TRBJ1-1, with D unresolved. The CDR3 length is 14 residues. Looked up from germline, CDR1 is SGHDT and CDR2 is YYEEEE. V was cut by 4 bases and J by 4 bases, with 14 bases left in between. CDR3 nucleotides: TGTGCCAGCAGCGTCGGACCTGGGAGCACTGAAGCTTTCTTT. It translates to CASSVGPGSTEAFF.

This chain connects TRBV28 to TRBJ2-7; 8 nucleotides line up with TRBD2. Germline V gene lookup returns CDR1 MDHEN and CDR2 SYDVKM. The CDR3 is 15 amino acids. V was pared by 7 bases and J by 0 bases, with 8 bases of the junction left unmatched. CDR3 nucleotide sequence: TGTGCCAGCATTAGCGGGGCAGGCTCCTCCTACGAGCAGTACTTC. Protein product: CASISGAGSSYEQYF.

This clone was detected only once. V gene TRBV2 combines with J gene TRBJ2-5, with a possible D match to TRBD2 (5 bases). Germline lookup yields CDR1 SNHLY and CDR2 FYNNEI. CDR3 size: 13 residues. The V and J ends lost 4 bases and 5 bases respectively, with 11 bases between them. The CDR3 region is CASSAKRLETQYF. CDR3 bases: TGTGCCAGCAGTGCTAAGCGGCTGGAGACCCAGTACTTC.

The V and J genes are TRBV10-3 and TRBJ1-6; tentatively, D is TRBD1 (6 bases). Germline V CDR1 and CDR2: ENHRY, SYGVKD. V was trimmed by 5 bases and J by 3 bases, leaving 11 bases between them. This CDR3 contains 15 residues. The CDR3 DNA reads as TGTGCCATCAGTCCTACAGGGAACTATAATTCACCCCTCCACTTT. Protein product: CAISPTGNYNSPLHF.

The V and J genes are TRBV25-1 and TRBJ2-1, with 13 bases that match TRBD2. J lost 6 bases, V lost 6 bases, and 5 bases had no gene match. The germline V gene encodes CDR1 MGHDK and CDR2 SYGVNS. The CDR3 extends over 15 amino acids. The CDR3 loop reads CASSRLAGGPNEQFF. In nucleotides, the CDR3 is TGTGCCAGCAGCCGACTAGCGGGGGGTCCCAATGAGCAGTTCTTC.

The CDR3 is CASSYPGSDGGYTF. CDR3 nucleotide sequence: TGTGCCAGCAGCTACCCCGGCAGCGATGGTGGCTACACCTTC. The chain links TRBV7-9 to TRBJ1-2; the D is unclear. The germline CDR1 and CDR2 sequences are SEHNR and FQNEAQ (reference sequence). Trimming left V 4 bases short and J 7 bases short, with 16 bases between. CDR3 size: 14 residues.

The chain has TRBV21-1 and TRBJ2-1; TRBD1, the table's D call, was not compared with the DNA. TRBV21-1 is shown as a pseudogene. The CDR3 runs 14 residues. As DNA, the CDR3 is TGTGCCAGCGGGACCAAACAGGGCCCCAATGAGCAGTTCTTC. It translates to CASGTKQGPNEQFF.

This clone was detected only a few times. The rearrangement uses TRBV5-8 and TRBJ1-1, with 9 bases lining up with TRBD1. The CDR3 contains 14 residues. Germline V gene data show CDR1 as SGHTS and CDR2 as YDEGEE. The junction had 7 bases not matched to a gene; V was cut back by 5 bases and J by 5 bases. The CDR3 loop reads CASSPGTGTTEAFF. The DNA of the CDR3 is TGTGCCAGCAGTCCCGGGACAGGGACTACTGAAGCTTTCTTT.

The V and J genes are TRBV13 and TRBJ2-5, with 9 bases identical to TRBD1. The germline V gene encodes CDR1 PRHDT and CDR2 FYEKMQ (reference sequence). The CDR3 is 13 residues long. Trimming took 5 bases from V and 4 from J; bases not matched to a gene: 2. CDR3 region: CASSRTGAETQYF. CDR3 nucleotides: TGTGCCAGCAGCCGGACAGGGGCAGAGACCCAGTACTTC.

This clone has just a few counts. The V and J genes are TRBV4-3 and TRBJ2-3; 10 bases map to TRBD2. Germline V gene sequence: CDR1 LGHNA, CDR2 YSLEER. The CDR3 is made up of 16 amino acids. V lost 0 bases, J lost 1 base, and 1 base stayed unmatched. CDR3 sequence: CASSQETSGGTDTQYF. The CDR3 DNA follows: TGCGCCAGCAGCCAAGAAACTAGCGGGGGCACAGATACGCAGTATTTT.

Note on this clone: In the same sample, other DNA sequences code for this CDR3. The CDR3 loop is CASSLWQGAGNEQFF. In nucleotides, the CDR3 is TGCGCCAGCAGCTTGTGGCAGGGGGCGGGCAATGAGCAGTTCTTC. J is TRBJ2-1 and V is TRBV5-1; TRBD1 matches at 8 bases. With V trimmed by 1 base and J by 6 bases, 6 bases remained unmatched. The CDR3 loop spans 15 amino acids. CDR1 is SGHRS, CDR2 YFSETQ, per germline. Full variable domain (outside the CDR3, taken from reference TRBV5-1 and TRBJ2-1): KAGVTQTPRYLIKTRGQQVTLSCSPISGHRSVSWYQQTPGQGLQFLFEYFSETQRNKGNFPGRFSGRQFSNSRSEMNVSTLELGDSALYLCASSLWQGAGNEQFFGPGTRLTVL.

V is TRBV28 and J is TRBJ1-5, with D uncertain. Germline V CDR1 and CDR2: MDHEN, SYDVKM. The length of the CDR3 is 15 residues. The V and J ends lost 3 bases and 0 bases respectively, with 9 bases between them. CDR3 bases: TGTGCCAGCAGTTTCGTCAGATATAGCAATCAGCCCCAGCATTTT. Its translation is CASSFVRYSNQPQHF. The variable domain in full, completed from reference TRBV28 and TRBJ1-5, reads DVKVTQSSRYLVKRTGEKVFLECVQDMDHENMFWYRQDPGLGLRLIYFSYDVKMKEKGDIPEGYSVSREKKERFSLILESASTNQTSMYLCASSFVRYSNQPQHFGDGTRLSIL.

This sequence joins TRBV2 and TRBJ1-1, with 7 nucleotides matching TRBD1. This CDR3 has 14 amino acids. V lost 7 bases, J lost 0 bases, and 5 bases stayed unmatched. Germline loops: CDR1 SNHLY, CDR2 FYNNEI. The CDR3: CASTETGVNTEAFF. For the CDR3, the DNA is TGTGCCAGCACAGAAACAGGGGTGAACACTGAAGCTTTCTTT. The entire variable domain, with the rest obtained from reference TRBV2 and TRBJ1-1, is as follows: EPEVTQTPSHQVTQMGQEVILRCVPISNHLYFYWYRQILGQKVEFLVSFYNNEISEKSEIFDDQFSVERPDGSNFTLKIRSTKLEDSAMYFCASTETGVNTEAFFGQGTRLTVV.

V and J are TRBV11-2 and TRBJ2-1, with D tentatively TRBD2 (6 bases). The CDR3 length is 15 residues. The V end was cut by 8 bases, the J end by 4 bases, with 18 bases between. Germline CDR1 reads SGHAT; CDR2 reads FQNNGV. This CDR3 is CASRSGASNYNEQFF. CDR3 in DNA: TGTGCCAGCCGCTCGGGAGCTAGCAATTACAATGAGCAGTTCTTC.

A note on this clone: At one boundary the junction diverges from the germline segment, which might be a read error. This sample includes further DNA sequences coding for the same CDR3. The chain joins TRBV5-1 to TRBJ2-3, with TRBD1 as a possible D gene (5 bases). The CDR3 totals 14 residues. Germline CDR1 is SGHRS and CDR2 is YFSETQ. DNA of the CDR3: TGCGCCAGCAGCTTGGGACAGAGCACGGATACGCAGTATTTT. This sequence encodes CASSLGQSTDTQYF.

V gene TRBV5-1 combines with J gene TRBJ2-5; no definite D call. Germline V gene sequence: CDR1 SGHRS, CDR2 YFSETQ. V gave up 4 bases and J gave up 5 bases, with 12 bases separating them. The CDR3 consists of 13 residues. The CDR3 DNA reads TGCGCCAGCAGCCCCGGTTCTGGTGAGACCCAGTACTTC. This translates into CASSPGSGETQYF.

The V call is TRBV18, the J call TRBJ1-6, with 7 nucleotides matching TRBD1. Looked up from germline, CDR1 is KGHSH and CDR2 is LQKENI. This CDR3 spans 14 amino acids. After removal of 5 bases from V and 6 bases from J, the junction contained 4 bases not matched to a gene. CDR3 in DNA: TGTGCCAGCTCAGAGGGGGCTCTTAATTCACCCCTCCACTTT. It encodes CASSEGALNSPLHF.

The rearrangement uses TRBV11-1 and TRBJ2-1; TRBD1 aligns across 12 bases. The CDR3 sequence is 16 residues long. Germline V lookup: CDR1 SGHAT, CDR2 FQDESV (reference sequence). V gave up 1 base and J gave up 6 bases; unmatched junction bases: 4. Here the CDR3 DNA reads TGTGCCAGCAGCTTAGGAGGGACAGGGGGCTTCAATGAGCAGTTCTTC. Amino acid sequence: CASSLGGTGGFNEQFF.

The V and J genes are TRBV7-3 and TRBJ2-3; D is unresolved. Looked up from germline, CDR1 is SGHTA and CDR2 is FQGTGA. The CDR3 is 13 residues long. V lost 4 bases, J lost 0 bases, and 5 bases lay in between. The CDR3: CASSSHSTDTQYF. Here the CDR3 DNA reads TGTGCCAGCAGCTCCCATAGCACAGATACGCAGTATTTT. Together with reference TRBV7-3 and TRBJ2-3, the CDR3 gives the full variable domain: GAGVSQTPSNKVTEKGKYVELRCDPISGHTALYWYRQSLGQGPEFLIYFQGTGAADDSGLPNDRFFAVRPEGSVSTLKIQRTERGDSAVYLCASSSHSTDTQYFGPGTRLTVL.